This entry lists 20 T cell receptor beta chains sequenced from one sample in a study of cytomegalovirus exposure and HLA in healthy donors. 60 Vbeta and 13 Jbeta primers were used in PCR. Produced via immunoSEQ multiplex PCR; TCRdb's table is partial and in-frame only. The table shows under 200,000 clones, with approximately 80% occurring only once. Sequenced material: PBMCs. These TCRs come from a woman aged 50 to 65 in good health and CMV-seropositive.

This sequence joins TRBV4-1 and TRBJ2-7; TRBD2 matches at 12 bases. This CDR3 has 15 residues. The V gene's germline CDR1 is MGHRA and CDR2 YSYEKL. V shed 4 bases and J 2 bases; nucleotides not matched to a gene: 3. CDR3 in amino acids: CASSLLAGGTYEQYF. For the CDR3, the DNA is TGCGCCAGCAGCCTCCTAGCGGGGGGGACCTACGAGCAGTACTTC.

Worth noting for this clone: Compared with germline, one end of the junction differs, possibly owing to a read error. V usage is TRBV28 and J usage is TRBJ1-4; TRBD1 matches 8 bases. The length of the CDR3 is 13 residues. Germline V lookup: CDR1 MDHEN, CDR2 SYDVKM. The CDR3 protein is CASSAQGARGPSF. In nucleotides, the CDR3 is TGTGCCAGCAGTGCTCAGGGGGCTAGGGGCCCTTCTTTT.

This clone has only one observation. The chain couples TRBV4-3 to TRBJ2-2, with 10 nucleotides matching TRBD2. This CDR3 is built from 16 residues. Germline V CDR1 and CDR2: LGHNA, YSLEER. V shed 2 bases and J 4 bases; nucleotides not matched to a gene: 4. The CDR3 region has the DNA TGCGCCAGCAGCCAACTAGCGGGAGTACCCACCGGGGAGCTGTTTTTT. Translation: CASSQLAGVPTGELFF.

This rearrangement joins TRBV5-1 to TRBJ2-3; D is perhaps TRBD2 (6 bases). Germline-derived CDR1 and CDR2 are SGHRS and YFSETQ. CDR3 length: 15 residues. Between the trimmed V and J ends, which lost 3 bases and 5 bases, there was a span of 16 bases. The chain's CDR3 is CASSWGSGGGDTQYF. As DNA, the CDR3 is TGCGCCAGCAGCTGGGGTAGCGGTGGGGGAGATACGCAGTATTTT.

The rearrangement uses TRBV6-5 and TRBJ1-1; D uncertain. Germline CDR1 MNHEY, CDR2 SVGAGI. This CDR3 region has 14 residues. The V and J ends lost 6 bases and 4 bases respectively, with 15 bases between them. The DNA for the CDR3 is TGTGCCAGCAGCCCGGCCGAGGGAATCACTGAAGCTTTCTTT. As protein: CASSPAEGITEAFF.

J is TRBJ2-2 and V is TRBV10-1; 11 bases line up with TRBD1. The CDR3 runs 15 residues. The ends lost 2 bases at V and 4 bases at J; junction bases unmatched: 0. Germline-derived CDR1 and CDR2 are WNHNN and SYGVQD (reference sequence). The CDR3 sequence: CASSEGTGGTGELFF. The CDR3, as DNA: TGCGCCAGCAGTGAGGGGACAGGGGGCACCGGGGAGCTGTTTTTT.

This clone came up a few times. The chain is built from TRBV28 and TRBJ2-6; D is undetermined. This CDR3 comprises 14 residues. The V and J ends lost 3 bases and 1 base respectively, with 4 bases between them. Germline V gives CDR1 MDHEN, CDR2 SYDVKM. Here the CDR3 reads CASSFPSGANVLTF. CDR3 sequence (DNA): TGTGCCAGCAGTTTCCCGTCTGGGGCCAACGTCCTGACTTTC.

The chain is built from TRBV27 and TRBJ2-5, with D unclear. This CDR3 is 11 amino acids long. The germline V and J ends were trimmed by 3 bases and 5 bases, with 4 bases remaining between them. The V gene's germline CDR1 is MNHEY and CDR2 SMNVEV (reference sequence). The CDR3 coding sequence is TGTGCCAGCAGTTTCCGGGAGACCCAGTACTTC. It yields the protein CASSFRETQYF.

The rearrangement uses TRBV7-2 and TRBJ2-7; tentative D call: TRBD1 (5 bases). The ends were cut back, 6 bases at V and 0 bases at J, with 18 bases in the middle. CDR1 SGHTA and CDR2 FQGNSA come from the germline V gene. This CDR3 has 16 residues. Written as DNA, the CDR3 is TGTGCCAGCAGACCGAATGACAGTCCAATCTCCTACGAGCAGTACTTC. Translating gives CASRPNDSPISYEQYF. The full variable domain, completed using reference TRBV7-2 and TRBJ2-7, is GAGVSQSPSNKVTEKGKDVELRCDPISGHTALYWYRQSLGQGLEFLIYFQGNSAPDKSGLPSDRFSAERTGGSVSTLTIQRTQQEDSAVYLCASRPNDSPISYEQYFGPGTRLTVT.

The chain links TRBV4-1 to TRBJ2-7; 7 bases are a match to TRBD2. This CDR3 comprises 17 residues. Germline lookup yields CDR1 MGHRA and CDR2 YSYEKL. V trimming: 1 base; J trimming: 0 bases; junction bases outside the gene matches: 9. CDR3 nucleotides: TGCGCCAGCAGCCAAGCCGTCACTAGCGAGTTCTCCTACGAGCAGTACTTC. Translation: CASSQAVTSEFSYEQYF.

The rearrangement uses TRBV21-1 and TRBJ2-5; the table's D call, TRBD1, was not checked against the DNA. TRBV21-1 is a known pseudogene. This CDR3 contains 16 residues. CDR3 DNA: TGTGCCAGCAGCAAAGACGGGGACAGGGGGCGGGAGACCCGGTACTTC. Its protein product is CASSKDGDRGRETRYF.

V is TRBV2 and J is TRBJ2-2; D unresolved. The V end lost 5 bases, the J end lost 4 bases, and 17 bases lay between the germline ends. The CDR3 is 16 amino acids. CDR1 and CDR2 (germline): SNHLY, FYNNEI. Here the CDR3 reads CASSRLGLQSTGELFF. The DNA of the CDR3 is TGTGCCAGCAGTAGACTGGGTCTTCAGTCCACCGGGGAGCTGTTTTTT.

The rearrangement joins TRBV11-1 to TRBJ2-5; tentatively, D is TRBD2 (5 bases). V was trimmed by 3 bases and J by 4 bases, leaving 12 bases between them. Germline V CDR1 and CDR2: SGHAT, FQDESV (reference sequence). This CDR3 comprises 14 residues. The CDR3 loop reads CASSLPGLTETQYF. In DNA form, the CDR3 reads TGTGCCAGCAGCTTGCCGGGATTGACAGAGACCCAGTACTTC.

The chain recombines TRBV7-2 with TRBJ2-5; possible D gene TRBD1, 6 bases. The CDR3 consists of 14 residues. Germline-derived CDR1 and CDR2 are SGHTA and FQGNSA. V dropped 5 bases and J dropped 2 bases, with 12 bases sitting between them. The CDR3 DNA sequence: TGTGCCAGCAGCCAGGACAGCGAACAAGAGACCCAGTACTTC. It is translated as CASSQDSEQETQYF.

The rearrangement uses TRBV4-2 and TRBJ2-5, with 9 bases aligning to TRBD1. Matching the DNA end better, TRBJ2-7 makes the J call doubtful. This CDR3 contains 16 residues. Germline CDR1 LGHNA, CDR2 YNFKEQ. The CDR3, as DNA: TGTGCCAGCAGCCAAGATCCTGGGACAGGGACTTACGAGCAGTACTTC. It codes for CASSQDPGTGTYEQYF.

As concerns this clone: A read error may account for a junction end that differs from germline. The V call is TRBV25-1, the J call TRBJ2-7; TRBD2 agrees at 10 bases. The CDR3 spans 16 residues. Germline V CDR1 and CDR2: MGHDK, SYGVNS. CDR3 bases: TGTGCCAGCAGTGACCCAAGCGGGAGGGCCTCCGACGAGCAGTACTTC. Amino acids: CASSDPSGRASDEQYF.

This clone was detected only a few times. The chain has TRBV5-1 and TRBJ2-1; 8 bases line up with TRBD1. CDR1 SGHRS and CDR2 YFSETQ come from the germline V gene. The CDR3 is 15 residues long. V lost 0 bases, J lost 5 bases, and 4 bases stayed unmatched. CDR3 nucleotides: TGCGCCAGCAGCTTGGCCCAGGGGGCGCACAATGAGCAGTTCTTC. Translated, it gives CASSLAQGAHNEQFF.

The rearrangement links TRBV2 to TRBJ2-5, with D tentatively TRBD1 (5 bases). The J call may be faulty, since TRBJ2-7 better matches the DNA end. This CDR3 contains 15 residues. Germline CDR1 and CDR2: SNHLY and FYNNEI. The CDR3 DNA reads TGTGCCAGCAGGCAGGGATGGGCAACCTCCTACGAGCAGTACTTC. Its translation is CASRQGWATSYEQYF.

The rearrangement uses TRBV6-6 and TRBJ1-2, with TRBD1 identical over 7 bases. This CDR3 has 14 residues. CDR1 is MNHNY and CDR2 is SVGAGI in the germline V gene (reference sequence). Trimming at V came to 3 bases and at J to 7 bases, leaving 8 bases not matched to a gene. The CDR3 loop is CASSYRDRVGGYTF. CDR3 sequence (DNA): TGTGCCAGCAGTTATCGCGACAGGGTCGGTGGCTACACCTTC.

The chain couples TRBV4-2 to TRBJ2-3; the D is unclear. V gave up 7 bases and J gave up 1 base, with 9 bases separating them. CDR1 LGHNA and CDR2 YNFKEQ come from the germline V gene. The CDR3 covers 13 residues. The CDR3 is CASTLSRTDTQYF. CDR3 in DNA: TGTGCCAGCACCCTTTCCCGCACAGATACGCAGTATTTT.